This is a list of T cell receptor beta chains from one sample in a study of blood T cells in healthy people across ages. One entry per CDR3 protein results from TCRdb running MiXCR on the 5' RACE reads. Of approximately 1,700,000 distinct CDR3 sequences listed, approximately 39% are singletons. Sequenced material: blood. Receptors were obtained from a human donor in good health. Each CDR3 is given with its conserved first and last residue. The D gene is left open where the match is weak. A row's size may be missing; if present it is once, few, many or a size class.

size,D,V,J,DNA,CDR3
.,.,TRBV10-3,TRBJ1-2,TGTGCCATCAATCAAGACACAGACCTGGGATATGGCTACACCTTC,CAINQDTDLGYGYTF
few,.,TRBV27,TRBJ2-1,TGTGCCAGCAGTTTATCGATCGAACAGGGTTACTACAATGAGCAGTTCTTC,CASSLSIEQGYYNEQFF
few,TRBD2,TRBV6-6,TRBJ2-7,TGTGCCAGCAGTCGCGCCGGGACTAGTTTCTACGAGCAGTACTTC,CASSRAGTSFYEQYF
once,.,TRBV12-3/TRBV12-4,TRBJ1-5,TGTGCCAGCAGTTTAGAACAGGGCCCAAGAAGGCCCCAGCATTTT,CASSLEQGPRRPQHF
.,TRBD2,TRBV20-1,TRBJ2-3,TGCAGTGCGAAGGGAGGGACCACCGGAGATACGCAGTATTTT,CSAKGGTTGDTQYF
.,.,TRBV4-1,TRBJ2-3,TGCGCCAGCAGCCAAGATCAAGCGAGGACAGATACGCAGTATTTT,CASSQDQARTDTQYF
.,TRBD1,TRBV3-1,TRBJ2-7,TGTGCCAGCAGCCCTTCGGGACAGGTTTCCTACGAGCAGTACTTC,CASSPSGQVSYEQYF
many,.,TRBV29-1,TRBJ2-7,TGCAGCGTTCAAGGGAAGGTTACCTACGAGCAGTACTTC,CSVQGKVTYEQYF
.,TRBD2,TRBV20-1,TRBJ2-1,TGCAGTGCTAGGCATTTTAGCGGGGGGCGAAATGAGCAGTTCTTC,CSARHFSGGRNEQFF
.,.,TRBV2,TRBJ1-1,TGTGCCAGCAGTGAAGCGAGGGGACGGGGAACTGAAGCTTTCTTT,CASSEARGRGTEAFF
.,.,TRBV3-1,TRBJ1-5,TGTGCCAGCAGCCAAGATTCAACAGGCCCTCGGCCCCAGCATTTT,CASSQDSTGPRPQHF
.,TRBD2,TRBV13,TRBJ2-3,TGTGCCAGCAGCGTCACTAGCGGGAGCTCCACAGATACGCAGTATTTT,CASSVTSGSSTDTQYF
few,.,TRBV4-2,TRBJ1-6,TGTGCCAGCAGCCTAGGACAGTACACGAGCTCCTATAATTCACCCCTCCACTTT,CASSLGQYTSSYNSPLHF
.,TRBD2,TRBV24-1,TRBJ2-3,TGTGCCACCAGTGATTTACGGGGGGGCGCCACAGATACGCAGTATTTT,CATSDLRGGATDTQYF
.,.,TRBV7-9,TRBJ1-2,TGTGCCAGCAGCCCCGGGGGCTTGACCTATGGCTACACCTTC,CASSPGGLTYGYTF
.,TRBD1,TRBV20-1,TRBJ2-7,TGCAGTGCTAGCCCTCGGGACAGTACCTACGAGCAGTACTTC,CSASPRDSTYEQYF
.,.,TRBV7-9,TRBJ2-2,TGTGCCAGCAGCGCCGCGAACACCGGGGAGCTGTTTTTT,CASSAANTGELFF
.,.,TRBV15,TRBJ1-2,TGTGCCACCAGCAGGTCACCTGGCTTGAACTATGGCTACACCTTC,CATSRSPGLNYGYTF
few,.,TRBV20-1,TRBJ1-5,TGCAGTGCTTTCGGGACAAGCAATCAGCCCCAGCATTTT,CSAFGTSNQPQHF
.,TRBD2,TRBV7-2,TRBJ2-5,TGTGCCAGCAGCTTAACGGTAGCGGGGGGTGAGACCCAGTACTTC,CASSLTVAGGETQYF
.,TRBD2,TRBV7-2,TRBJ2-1,TGTGCCAGCAGCTTAGACAGCGGGGGTTCTGGGCAGTTCTTC,CASSLDSGGSGQFF
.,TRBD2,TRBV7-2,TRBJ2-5,TGTGCCACTAGCGGGGGGCATCAAGAGACCCAGTACTTC,CATSGGHQETQYF
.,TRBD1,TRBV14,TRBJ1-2,TGTGCCAGCAGCATAGGACAGGCGTATGGCTACACCTTC,CASSIGQAYGYTF
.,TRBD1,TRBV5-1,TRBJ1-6,TGCGCCAGCAGCTCAACCGGGACAGGGAATTCACCCCTCCACTTT,CASSSTGTGNSPLHF
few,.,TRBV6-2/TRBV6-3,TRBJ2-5,TGTGCCAGCAGCCCTTGGGTTGGGGAGACCCAGTACTTC,CASSPWVGETQYF
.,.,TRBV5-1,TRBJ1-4,TGCGCCAGCAGGCAGACAACTAATGAAAAACTGTTTTTT,CASRQTTNEKLFF
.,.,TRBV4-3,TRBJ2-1,TGCGCCAGCAGCCGTGGCGGAACCAGCTCCTACAATGAGCAGTTCTTC,CASSRGGTSSYNEQFF
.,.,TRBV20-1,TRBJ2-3,TGCAGTGCTAGTGACTCGGTAGCCTCCTTCACAGATACGCAGTATTTT,CSASDSVASFTDTQYF
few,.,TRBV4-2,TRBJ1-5,TGTGCCAGCAGTCAAAGGACGCAACCCGGGAGCAATCAGCCCCAGCATTTT,CASSQRTQPGSNQPQHF
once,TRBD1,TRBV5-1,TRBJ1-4,TGCGCCAGCGGTCCGGGACAGGGGATTGGGGGTAATGAAAAACTGTTTTTT,CASGPGQGIGGNEKLFF
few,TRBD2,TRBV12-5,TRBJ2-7,TGTGCTAGTGGTTTGGCCCAGCCGGGACTAGCCTACGAGCAGTACTTC,CASGLAQPGLAYEQYF
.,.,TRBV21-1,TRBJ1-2,TGTGCCAGCAGCAAATTGGACTCCCGTACGGTGACCTATGGCTACACCTTC,CASSKLDSRTVTYGYTF
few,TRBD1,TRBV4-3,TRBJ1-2,TGCGCCAGCAGCCCCAACTTACGACAGGGTTCGAAGGGCTACACCTTC,CASSPNLRQGSKGYTF
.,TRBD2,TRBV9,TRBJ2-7,TGTGCCAGCAGCGCCGAACTAGCGACGCCCTACGAGCAGTACTTC,CASSAELATPYEQYF
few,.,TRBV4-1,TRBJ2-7,TGCGCCAGCAGCCAAGTCGGGCAGGACGAGCAGTACTTC,CASSQVGQDEQYF
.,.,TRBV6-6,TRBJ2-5,TGTGCCAGCAGTCAGACAGTAACCCTGGGAGAGACCCAGTACTTC,CASSQTVTLGETQYF
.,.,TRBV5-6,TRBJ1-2,TGTGCCAGCAGCTTGAACAATGGCTTCACCTTC,CASSLNNGFTF
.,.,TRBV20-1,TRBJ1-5,TGCAGTGCTCGACAGGACATCAATCAGCCCCAGCATTTT,CSARQDINQPQHF
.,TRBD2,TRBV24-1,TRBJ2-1,TGTGCCACCAGTGATTTGTCGAGCGGGAGTTACAATGAGCAGTTCTTC,CATSDLSSGSYNEQFF
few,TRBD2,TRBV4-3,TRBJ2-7,TGCGCCAGCAGCCAAGATCTGGGCGGGGGGGCCTACCTCGACGAGCAGTACTTC,CASSQDLGGGAYLDEQYF
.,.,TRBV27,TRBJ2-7,TGTGCCAGCAGGACGAGAAGCTACGAGCAGTACTTC,CASRTRSYEQYF
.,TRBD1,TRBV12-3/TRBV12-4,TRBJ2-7,TGTGCCAGCACCCCCGATGGAGAGGGGGCCGAGCAGTACTTC,CASTPDGEGAEQYF
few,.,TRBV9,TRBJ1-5,TGTGCCAGCAGCTGGACGAGGACATCCTATCAGCCCCAGCATTTT,CASSWTRTSYQPQHF
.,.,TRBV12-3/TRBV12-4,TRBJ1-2,TGTGCCAGCAGTTTAGCGGGGGGGTTCTATGGCTACACCTTC,CASSLAGGFYGYTF
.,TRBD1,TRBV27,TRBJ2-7,TGTGCCAGCAGCCTAGGGGGCTGGTATGATGAGTCCTACGAGCAGTACTTC,CASSLGGWYDESYEQYF
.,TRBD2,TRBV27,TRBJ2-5,TGTGCCAGCAGTCCCACCGGACTAGCGGGGGCATGGTTACAAGAGACCCAGTACTTC,CASSPTGLAGAWLQETQYF
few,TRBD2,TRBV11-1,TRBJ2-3,TGTGCCAGCAGCTCGGCCGGGACTAGCGGAGATACGCAGTATTTT,CASSSAGTSGDTQYF
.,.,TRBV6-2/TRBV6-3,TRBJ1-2,TGTGCCAGCAGCCCCTCAAGTTATCTATTGGACTATGGCTGCACCTTC,CASSPSSYLLDYGCTF
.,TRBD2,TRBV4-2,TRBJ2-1,TGTGCCAGCAGGCAACGCGGGGGGGCGCAGCATGAGCAGTTCTTC,CASRQRGGAQHEQFF